This is a list of T cell receptor beta chains from one sample in a study of CD8 T cells in ankylosing spondylitis. One entry per CDR3 protein, called by TCRdb with MiXCR from the 5' RACE reads. The sample consists of about 360,000 distinct CDR3 sequences, roughly 22% of them appearing once. Sequencing used blood, either unsorted or a sorted T cell fraction (not recorded which). Receptors originate from a male donor with ankylosing spondylitis or in good health (not recorded which). Each CDR3 is given with its conserved first and last residue. The order of the fields is J gene, D gene, V gene, clone size, CDR3 DNA, CDR3 protein. The D gene is left open where the match is weak. Not all rows give a size; the values are once, few, many and, for expanded clones, a class.

TRBJ1-4	TRBD1	TRBV4-1	once	TGCGCCAGCAGCCAAGTGAGACAGGGGAGCGAAAAACTGTTTTTT	CASSQVRQGSEKLFF
TRBJ2-7	TRBD1	TRBV20-1	many	TGCAGTGCTGCCGGGACAGGGGGCATCCACGAGCAGTACTTC	CSAAGTGGIHEQYF
TRBJ2-7	-	TRBV4-1	-	TGCGCCAGCAGCCAAGATCACAGTCCCTACGAGCAGTACTTC	CASSQDHSPYEQYF
TRBJ1-6	TRBD1	TRBV25-1	few	TGTGCCAGCAATGGACAGGCGGATAATTCACCCCTCCACTTT	CASNGQADNSPLHF
TRBJ2-5	TRBD2	TRBV29-1	-	TGCAGCGTTGTGCTAGCGGGGCTATTGAGAGAAGAGACCCAGTACTTC	CSVVLAGLLREETQYF
TRBJ2-5	TRBD1	TRBV13	many	TGTGCCAGCAGCTCGGACAGGGGACTTAGAGAGACCCAGTACTTC	CASSSDRGLRETQYF
TRBJ2-7	TRBD1	TRBV7-9	-	TGTGCCAGCAGCTCCGGGGTTGGGACAGGGGGCAACGAGCAGTACTTC	CASSSGVGTGGNEQYF
TRBJ2-3	-	TRBV20-1	-	TGCAGTGCTGACCTCCGGGACCTCCGGTATACGCAGTATTTT	CSADLRDLRYTQYF
TRBJ2-5	-	TRBV6-1	-	TGTGCCATCCGGGCCACCCCCGACCCTCAGGAGACCCAGTACTTC	CAIRATPDPQETQYF
TRBJ2-2	-	TRBV4-1	-	TGCGCCAGCAGCCAAGATAAGTCGATGGTCCCGAACACCGGGGAGCTGTTTTTT	CASSQDKSMVPNTGELFF
TRBJ2-7	-	TRBV2	few	TGTGCCAGCAGTCCCTCCGCCACTTACTACGAGCAGTACTTC	CASSPSATYYEQYF
TRBJ2-3	-	TRBV29-1	many	TGCAGCTGGGGGCTAGCGGCAAGAGATACGCAGTATTTT	CSWGLAARDTQYF
TRBJ2-3	TRBD2	TRBV15	-	TGTGCCACCAGCAGAGTAGCGGGGGGGCATCATACGCAGTATTTT	CATSRVAGGHHTQYF
TRBJ1-1	TRBD1	TRBV5-1	few	TGCGCCAGCAGCCTGACAGGGCCCACTGAAGCTTTCTTT	CASSLTGPTEAFF
TRBJ2-1	TRBD1	TRBV10-3	-	TGTGCCATCAGTGAGGCCCCGACAGGGTCCAATGAGCAGTTCTTC	CAISEAPTGSNEQFF
TRBJ1-2	TRBD1	TRBV12-3/TRBV12-4	few	TGTGCCAGCAGCACGACAGGGCTGGACAACTATGGCTACACCTTC	CASSTTGLDNYGYTF
TRBJ2-7	-	TRBV29-1	-	TGCAGCGTTGGTATAGGGATCTACGAGCAGTACTTC	CSVGIGIYEQYF
TRBJ2-2	-	TRBV24-1	-	TGTGCCACCAGGGGGACCGCCACCGGGGAGCTGTTTTTT	CATRGTATGELFF
TRBJ2-2	-	TRBV6-4	-	TGTGCCAGCAGCGACGGGGCAAGTAGTTGGGGGGCCTCCACCGGGGAGCTGTTTTTT	CASSDGASSWGASTGELFF
TRBJ2-7	-	TRBV25-1	-	TGTGCCAGCAGTGAGGGGCGGCTAAGCTCCTACGAGCAGTACTTC	CASSEGRLSSYEQYF
TRBJ2-7	-	TRBV12-5	-	TGTGCTAGTGGTTTGGACTTTAGCGAGCAGTACTTC	CASGLDFSEQYF
TRBJ2-1	-	TRBV4-1	few	TGCGCCAGCAGCCACTCTTTATCTAATGAGCAGTTCTTC	CASSHSLSNEQFF
TRBJ2-7	-	TRBV5-6	-	TGTGCCAGCAGCTGGGGGACCGATTCTCGGGAGTACTTC	CASSWGTDSREYF
TRBJ2-5	TRBD1	TRBV3-1	-	TGTGCCAGCAGCCAATCGGGACAGGGGGAAGAGACCCAGTACTTC	CASSQSGQGEETQYF
TRBJ1-6	-	TRBV6-5	few	TGTGCCAGCAGTTCGGGACTTAGTGATTCACCCCTCCACTTT	CASSSGLSDSPLHF
TRBJ2-1	TRBD2	TRBV7-7	-	TGTGCCAGCAGTTTAGATGGGACTAGCGGGGGGGGCTCCTACAATGAGCAGTTCTTC	CASSLDGTSGGGSYNEQFF
TRBJ2-7	TRBD2	TRBV6-2/TRBV6-3	few	TGTGCCAGCATCGCTCGGGGGGGGCCCTACGAGCAGTACTTC	CASIARGGPYEQYF
TRBJ2-3	TRBD1	TRBV7-8	few	TGTGCCAGCAGCTTAAAATCCGGGGGACAGGGAGACGATACGCAGTATTTT	CASSLKSGGQGDDTQYF
TRBJ2-1	TRBD2	TRBV20-1	-	TGCAGTGCTAACCGGGGTGATGGGCTAGCGGGGGGGCTCACCTACAATGAGCAGTTCTTC	CSANRGDGLAGGLTYNEQFF